The 22 T cell receptor beta chains below come from one sample, sequenced in a study of cytomegalovirus exposure and HLA in healthy donors. Amplification used 60 Vbeta primers and 13 Jbeta primers. The protocol was immunoSEQ multiplex PCR, while the TCRdb copy is restricted to in-frame clones and leaves out a portion. The sample has 150,000 to 200,000 clones, over 70% seen once; the top ten hold about 3.1%. Material for sequencing was PBMCs. All receptors come from a woman between 50 and 59 years old in good health and CMV-seropositive.

The chain employs TRBV20-1 and TRBJ2-5; tentatively, D is TRBD1 (6 bases). The V end lost 8 bases, the J end lost 4 bases, and 8 bases lay between the germline ends. The CDR3 has 10 residues. CDR1 and CDR2 from the germline V gene are DFQATT and SNEGSKA (reference sequence). The CDR3 loop is CSLQGETQYF. As DNA, the CDR3 is TGCAGTCTACAGGGAGAGACCCAGTACTTC.

The chain uses TRBV28 and TRBJ1-2; TRBD1 matches at 7 bases. Germline V gene data show CDR1 as MDHEN and CDR2 as SYDVKM. CDR3 length equals 15 residues. J gave up 0 bases and V 3 bases, and 4 bases lay outside the gene matches. In DNA, the CDR3 is TGTGCCAGCAGTTTCCTGGACAGGCCTAACTATGGCTACACCTTC. Translating it yields CASSFLDRPNYGYTF.

The rearrangement uses TRBV5-4 and TRBJ2-5; 10 bases line up with TRBD2. V gave up 4 bases and J gave up 1 base; unmatched junction bases: 7. Germline V gene lookup returns CDR1 SGHNT and CDR2 YYREEE (reference sequence). The length of the CDR3 is 16 residues. CDR3 sequence (DNA): TGTGCCAGCAGCCGTAGCGGGAGGACCTCCCAAGAGACCCAGTACTTC. As protein: CASSRSGRTSQETQYF. The whole variable domain, filled in from reference TRBV5-4 and TRBJ2-5, reads ETGVTQSPTHLIKTRGQQVTLRCSSQSGHNTVSWYQQALGQGPQFIFQYYREEENGRGNFPPRFSGLQFPNYSSELNVNALELDDSALYLCASSRSGRTSQETQYFGPGTRLLVL.

This clone came up a few times. The CDR3 nucleotides are TGTGCCAGCAGTGAATCGGACAGGGTTGATGAAAAACTGTTTTTT. Protein sequence: CASSESDRVDEKLFF. The chain recombines TRBV25-1 with TRBJ1-4; 8 bases match TRBD1. V dropped 1 base and J dropped 6; count of bases not matched to a gene: 4. Germline CDR1 is MGHDK and CDR2 is SYGVNS. The CDR3 runs 15 residues.

There are a few counts of this clone. The chain uses TRBV7-8 and TRBJ1-2; the match to TRBD1 covers 7 bases. V shed 5 bases and J 5 bases; nucleotides not matched to a gene: 17. This CDR3 has 17 residues. Germline CDR1 is SGHVS and CDR2 is FQNEAQ. The CDR3 DNA sequence: TGTGCCAGCAGCCCTAGAATAGGAGGGGGCGGTTGGTATGGCTACACCTTC. Its protein product is CASSPRIGGGGWYGYTF. Filled out from reference TRBV7-8 and TRBJ1-2, the complete variable domain reads GAGVSQSPRYKVAKRGQDVALRCDPISGHVSLFWYQQALGQGPEFLTYFQNEAQLDKSGLPSDRFFAERPEGSVSTLKIQRTQQEDSAVYLCASSPRIGGGGWYGYTFGSGTRLTVV.

The CDR3: CASSQDWGIPGLASYEQYF. The CDR3 DNA reads TGTGCCAGCAGCCAAGATTGGGGTATACCGGGACTAGCTTCCTACGAGCAGTACTTC. This chain links TRBV14 with TRBJ2-7; 9 bases are a match to TRBD2. With 0 bases clipped from V and 1 base from J, the junction kept 13 bases outside the gene matches. Looked up from germline, CDR1 is SGHDN and CDR2 is FVKESK. The CDR3 length is 19 residues.

V is TRBV5-1 and J is TRBJ1-1; D ambiguous. In germline, CDR1 is SGHRS, CDR2 YFSETQ. Trimming stripped 7 bases from V and 4 bases from J, with 11 bases between. The CDR3 sequence is 12 residues long. The CDR3 nucleotides are TGCGCCAGCGGCCGTCGGGGCACTGAAGCTTTCTTT. This encodes CASGRRGTEAFF.

This clone occurred once. The chain joins TRBV15 to TRBJ2-3; 11 bases match TRBD2. This CDR3 comprises 16 residues. The J segment lost 0 bases and the V segment lost 3 bases, leaving 2 bases of the junction unmatched. The germline V gene has CDR1 LNHNV and CDR2 YYDKDF (reference sequence). The CDR3 nucleotides are TGTGCCACCAGCAGGGGACTAGCGGCTAGCACAGATACGCAGTATTTT. Encoded protein: CATSRGLAASTDTQYF.

J is TRBJ1-1 and V is TRBV6-1; 8 bases align to TRBD1. The J segment lost 7 bases and the V segment lost 5 bases, leaving 9 bases of the junction unmatched. Per the germline V gene, CDR1 is MNHNS and CDR2 is SASEGT. The CDR3 spans 14 residues. CDR3 region: CASSNTGGYGEAFF. In DNA, the CDR3 is TGTGCCAGCAGTAACACAGGGGGGTACGGTGAAGCTTTCTTT.

The rearrangement links TRBV28 to TRBJ1-5; 7 bases agree with TRBD1. From germline, CDR1 is MDHEN and CDR2 SYDVKM. The CDR3 has 16 amino acids. Unmatched junction bases numbered 8, after V lost 6 bases and J lost 0 bases. The CDR3 DNA is TGTGCCAGCAGCTATCAGACAGGGATTAGCAATCAGCCCCAGCATTTT. Translation gives CASSYQTGISNQPQHF.

This clone showed up just a few times. The genes are TRBV27 and TRBJ1-5; no definite D call. V dropped 4 bases and J dropped 4 bases, with 8 bases sitting between them. From germline, CDR1 is MNHEY and CDR2 SMNVEV (reference sequence). The CDR3 loop spans 13 amino acids. CDR3 sequence reads: CASSWTGNQPQHF. CDR3 coding DNA: TGTGCCAGCAGTTGGACGGGGAATCAGCCCCAGCATTTT.

This rearrangement joins TRBV7-8 to TRBJ1-1, with 7 bases fitting TRBD1. V shed 7 bases, J shed 0 bases, and the junction held 8 bases outside the gene matches. The CDR3 consists of 15 residues. CDR1 is SGHVS and CDR2 is FQNEAQ in the germline V gene. This CDR3 reads CASTLDRSMNTEAFF. The CDR3 nucleotides read TGTGCCAGCACCCTGGACAGGTCGATGAACACTGAAGCTTTCTTT.

V and J are TRBV6-6 and TRBJ1-5; TRBD1 aligns across 7 bases. V lost 2 bases and J lost 1; bases outside the gene matches: 5. The CDR3 extends over 16 amino acids. Germline CDR1 MNHNY, CDR2 SVGAGI (reference sequence). In DNA form, the CDR3 reads TGTGCCAGCAGTTACCCTACAGGGGAGAGCAATCAGCCCCAGCATTTT. Amino acids: CASSYPTGESNQPQHF.

This rearrangement joins TRBV5-4 to TRBJ2-1; 11 nucleotides match TRBD1. The CDR3 runs 15 residues. Germline CDR1 is SGHNT and CDR2 is YYREEE (reference sequence). The junction had 8 bases not matched to a gene; V was cut back by 7 bases and J by 5 bases. The CDR3 sequence: CASFLGTGGNNEQFF. The CDR3 nucleotides read TGTGCCAGCTTCCTTGGGACAGGGGGTAACAATGAGCAGTTCTTC.

The chain has TRBV10-3 and TRBJ2-3; 9 bases align to TRBD2. There are 17 residues in the CDR3. Germline V gene data show CDR1 as ENHRY and CDR2 as SYGVKD. With 0 bases clipped from V and 0 bases from J, the junction kept 4 bases outside the gene matches. Here the CDR3 reads CAISESRLAGSTDTQYF. The CDR3 DNA reads as TGTGCCATCAGTGAGTCGAGGCTAGCGGGAAGCACAGATACGCAGTATTTT.

This clone was seen once. The rearrangement uses TRBV7-6 and TRBJ1-6, with a possible D match to TRBD1 (6 bases). This CDR3 spans 16 amino acids. Per the germline V gene, CDR1 is SGHVS and CDR2 is FNYEAQ. The V gene lost 5 bases and the J gene lost 10 bases, with 21 bases spanning the gap. This CDR3 reads CASSREPGGLDSPLHF. The DNA for the CDR3 is TGTGCCAGCAGCCGAGAGCCGGGGGGGCTTGACTCACCCCTCCACTTT.

This clone came up a few times. This chain joins TRBV2 and TRBJ2-2; D may be TRBD1 (5 bases). Germline CDR1 is SNHLY and CDR2 is FYNNEI. V lost 5 bases and J 13 bases, leaving 14 bases between the germline ends. The CDR3 is 12 residues long. CDR3 DNA sequence: TGTGCCAGCAGTTACCGACCCCAGGGGCTGTTTTTT. Its translation is CASSYRPQGLFF.

The rearrangement uses TRBV2 and TRBJ2-6; the match to TRBD1 covers 11 bases. The CDR3 has 17 residues. Trimming took 3 bases from V and 1 from J; bases not matched to a gene: 2. Germline V gene sequence: CDR1 SNHLY, CDR2 FYNNEI. The CDR3 protein is CASSDGQGASGANVLTF. CDR3 bases: TGTGCCAGCAGTGATGGACAGGGGGCTTCTGGGGCCAACGTCCTGACTTTC.

The genes are TRBV9 and TRBJ1-1; D call uncertain. There are 14 residues in the CDR3. Germline V gene lookup returns CDR1 SGDLS and CDR2 YYNGEE. V was cut by 4 bases and J by 2 bases, with 12 bases left in between. Here the CDR3 reads CASSPSSANTEAFF. The CDR3 nucleotides are TGTGCCAGCAGCCCTAGCTCAGCTAACACTGAAGCTTTCTTT. Looking up the rest from reference TRBV9 and TRBJ1-1 gives the full variable domain: DSGVTQTPKHLITATGQRVTLRCSPRSGDLSVYWYQQSLDQGLQFLIQYYNGEERAKGNILERFSAQQFPDLHSELNLSSLELGDSALYFCASSPSSANTEAFFGQGTRLTVV.

J is TRBJ1-4 and V is TRBV7-9, with D perhaps matching TRBD1 (6 bases). Germline V gene sequence: CDR1 SEHNR, CDR2 FQNEAQ (reference sequence). V gave up 4 bases and J gave up 1 base, with 10 bases separating them. The CDR3 runs to 15 residues. The CDR3 loop is CASSSYRETNEKLFF. The CDR3 nucleotides read TGTGCCAGCAGCTCCTACAGGGAAACTAATGAAAAACTGTTTTTT.

This chain uses TRBV30 with TRBJ2-7; 13 bases agree with TRBD2. Germline V gene data show CDR1 as GTSNPN and CDR2 as SVGIG (reference sequence). After removal of 7 bases from V and 0 bases from J, the junction contained 6 bases not matched to a gene. This CDR3 has 15 residues. CDR3 loop: CASGLAGSPSYEQYF. The CDR3 DNA follows: TGTGCCTCGGGACTAGCGGGGAGCCCCTCCTACGAGCAGTACTTC.

This clone has more than one count but fewer than ten. The V gene is TRBV21-1, the J gene TRBJ1-4; the D call in the table, TRBD1, was not verified against the DNA. TRBV21-1 is a documented pseudogene. The CDR3 length is 15 residues. The DNA for the CDR3 is TGTGCCAGCAGCAGGTCCGGGACAGAGAATGAAAAACTGTTTTTT. Protein: CASSRSGTENEKLFF.